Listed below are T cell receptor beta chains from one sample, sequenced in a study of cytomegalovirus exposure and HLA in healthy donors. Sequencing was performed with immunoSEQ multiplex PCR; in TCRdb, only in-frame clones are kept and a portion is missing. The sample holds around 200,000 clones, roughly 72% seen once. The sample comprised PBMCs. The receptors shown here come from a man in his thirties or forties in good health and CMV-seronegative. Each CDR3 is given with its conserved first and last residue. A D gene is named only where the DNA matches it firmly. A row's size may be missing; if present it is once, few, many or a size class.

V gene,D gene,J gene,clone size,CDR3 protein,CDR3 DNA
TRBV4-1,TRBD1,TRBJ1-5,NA,CASSQAGTGDQPQHF,TGCGCCAGCAGCCAGGCCGGGACAGGGGATCAGCCCCAGCATTTT
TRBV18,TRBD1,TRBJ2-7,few,CASSPPGQPYEQYF,TGTGCCAGCTCACCCCCGGGACAGCCCTACGAGCAGTACTTC
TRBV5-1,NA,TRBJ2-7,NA,CASRGTFYEQYF,TGCGCCAGCAGAGGGACATTTTACGAGCAGTACTTC
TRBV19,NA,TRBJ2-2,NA,CATSTYSKNTGELFF,TGTGCCACAAGTACTTACAGCAAAAACACCGGGGAGCTGTTTTTT
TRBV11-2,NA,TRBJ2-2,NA,CASSLVGQGSTGELFF,TGTGCCAGCAGCTTAGTCGGGCAGGGATCCACCGGGGAGCTGTTTTTT
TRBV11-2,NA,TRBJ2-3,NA,CASSLIPSTDTQYF,TGTGCCAGCAGCTTAATTCCTAGCACAGATACGCAGTATTTT
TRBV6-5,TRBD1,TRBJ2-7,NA,CASRRDSRSSYEQYF,TGTGCCAGCAGAAGGGACAGCAGGAGCTCCTACGAGCAGTACTTC
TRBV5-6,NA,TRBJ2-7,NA,CASSLALSGTLHEQYF,TGTGCCAGCAGCTTGGCCCTGTCAGGGACACTACACGAGCAGTACTTC
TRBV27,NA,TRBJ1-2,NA,CASSLSGTPYYGYTF,TGTGCCAGCAGTTTATCCGGGACACCTTACTATGGCTACACCTTC
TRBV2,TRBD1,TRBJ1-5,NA,CASRVQGTISQPQHF,TGTGCCAGCAGGGTACAGGGGACAATTAGTCAGCCCCAGCATTTT
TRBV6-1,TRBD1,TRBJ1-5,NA,CASRGPGAINQPQHF,TGTGCCAGTAGGGGGCCCGGGGCGATCAATCAGCCCCAGCATTTT
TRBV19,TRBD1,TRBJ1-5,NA,CASSPGQGVGGQPQHF,TGTGCCAGTAGCCCGGGACAGGGGGTAGGAGGACAGCCCCAGCATTTT
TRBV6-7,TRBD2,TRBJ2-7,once,CASSTLFRLAGGSGEQYF,TGTGCCAGCAGTACCCTTTTCCGACTAGCGGGAGGGAGTGGCGAGCAGTACTTC
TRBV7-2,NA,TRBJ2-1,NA,CASSWGVGEQFF,TGTGCCAGCAGCTGGGGGGTCGGTGAGCAGTTCTTC
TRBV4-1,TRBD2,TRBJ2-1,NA,CASSPGYAGGSSYNEQFF,TGCGCCAGCAGCCCGGGATATGCGGGGGGAAGCTCCTACAATGAGCAGTTCTTC
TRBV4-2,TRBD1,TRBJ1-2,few,CASSQDIGQGIYGYTF,TGTGCCAGCAGCCAAGATATCGGACAGGGGATCTATGGCTACACCTTC